A single T cell receptor beta chain is shown here with its context. An end of the junction does not agree with germline; a read error may underlie this. This entry belongs to a study of breast tumors, draining lymph nodes, adjacent tissues. Axillary draining lymph nodes of breast cancer patients supplied the node samples. TCRdb reanalysed the multiplex PCR reads using MiXCR and keeps one entry per CDR3 protein. Among around 290,000 distinct CDR3 sequences, around 30% were seen once, and the ten largest hold around 1%. CDR1 SEHNR and CDR2 FQNEAQ come from the germline V gene (reference sequence). This CDR3 is 17 amino acids long.

This TCR was recovered from a female donor with breast cancer. Some clones in this sample may be carry-over from other donors' samples. This rearrangement joins TRBV7-9 to TRBJ2-1; no definite D call. The sample consisted of axillary lymph node tissue. CDR3 loop: CAGSLAPIGRQYNEQFF. The CDR3 DNA reads TGTGCCGGCAGCTTAGCCCCAATAGGGCGGCAATACAATGAGCAGTTCTTC.